These 20 T cell receptor beta chains share one sample of origin, sequenced in a study of blood T cell repertoires in COVID-19. Assay: immunoSEQ multiplex PCR; the TCRdb copy retains only in-frame clones and omits some. The sample has 80,000 to 95,000 clones, 89% seen once. Sample: peripheral blood. These receptors all come from a woman in her sixties or seventies with acute or convalescent COVID-19.

The rearrangement links TRBV5-1 to TRBJ2-7, with a tentative D call TRBD1 (6 bases). The CDR3 is 15 amino acids. The germline V gene encodes CDR1 SGHRS and CDR2 YFSETQ. V lost 2 bases to trimming and J lost 2 bases, with 14 bases between them. The CDR3 sequence: CASSFVGDKTYEQYF. The CDR3 region has the DNA TGCGCCAGCAGCTTCGTCGGGGACAAGACCTACGAGCAGTACTTC. Full variable domain (outside the CDR3, taken from reference TRBV5-1 and TRBJ2-7): KAGVTQTPRYLIKTRGQQVTLSCSPISGHRSVSWYQQTPGQGLQFLFEYFSETQRNKGNFPGRFSGRQFSNSRSEMNVSTLELGDSALYLCASSFVGDKTYEQYFGPGTRLTVT.

This clone was observed a few times. V gene TRBV21-1 combines with J gene TRBJ1-4; the table's D gene call, TRBD1, was not cross checked with the DNA. TRBV21-1 is assigned pseudogene status. CDR3 size: 17 residues. Here the CDR3 reads CASSKEERTGTDEKLFF. As DNA, the CDR3 is TGTGCCAGCAGCAAAGAGGAGCGGACAGGGACGGATGAAAAACTGTTTTTT.

This rearrangement joins TRBV19 to TRBJ1-3, with a possible D match to TRBD1 (6 bases). This CDR3 has 19 residues. Per germline, CDR1 LNHDA and CDR2 SQIVND (reference sequence). V was trimmed by 4 bases and J by 3 bases, leaving 25 bases between them. CDR3 sequence: CASSTDRGMSPSYGNTIYF. In nucleotides, the CDR3 is TGTGCCAGTAGTACGGACAGAGGAATGAGCCCTTCCTATGGAAACACCATATATTTT.

J is TRBJ1-5 and V is TRBV29-1, with D maybe TRBD1 (5 bases). The CDR3 loop spans 13 amino acids. Germline V CDR1 and CDR2: SQVTM, ANQGSEA. V gave up 4 bases and J gave up 4 bases, with 11 bases separating them. The CDR3 bases are TGCAGCGTTGGCAGGGATGGGAATCAGCCCCAGCATTTT. This codes for CSVGRDGNQPQHF.

The V call is TRBV6-5, the J call TRBJ1-2, with 9 bases that match TRBD1. The CDR3 totals 14 residues. The V gene's germline CDR1 is MNHEY and CDR2 SVGAGI. Trimming removed 6 bases from V and 1 base from J; junction bases left unmatched: 3. CDR3 nucleotide sequence: TGTGCCAGCAGAACAGGGGGCGATAACTATGGCTACACCTTC. As protein: CASRTGGDNYGYTF.

The chain links TRBV11-2 to TRBJ1-2; possibly TRBD1 for D (5 bases). Germline CDR1 reads SGHAT; CDR2 reads FQNNGV. Trimming shortened V by 3 bases and J by 3 bases, and 14 bases separated the two germline ends. The CDR3 is 15 residues long. The CDR3 is CASSFRAEGDYGYTF. CDR3 coding DNA: TGTGCCAGCAGCTTCAGGGCGGAGGGAGACTATGGCTACACCTTC.

V gene TRBV6-4 combines with J gene TRBJ2-1; 7 bases map to TRBD2. There are 17 residues in the CDR3. CDR1 and CDR2 (germline): MRHNA, SNTAGT. The ends lost 4 bases at V and 7 bases at J; junction bases unmatched: 16. The chain's CDR3 is CASSVQPTSQVINEQFF. The CDR3 coding sequence is TGTGCCAGCAGTGTCCAGCCGACTAGCCAGGTTATTAATGAGCAGTTCTTC.

The chain has TRBV6-1 and TRBJ2-7, with TRBD1 as a possible D gene (5 bases). Germline V CDR1 and CDR2: MNHNS, SASEGT. This CDR3 comprises 14 residues. The V and J ends lost 2 bases and 3 bases respectively, with 11 bases between them. This CDR3 is CASSESGRGYEQYV. Here the CDR3 DNA reads TGTGCCAGCAGTGAATCAGGTAGGGGCTACGAGCAGTACGTC.

This chain uses TRBV29-1 with TRBJ1-1, with TRBD1 matching over 12 bases. The CDR3 covers 17 residues. The trim removed 4 bases at V and 4 bases at J, leaving 13 bases unmatched. Germline CDR1 is SQVTM and CDR2 is ANQGSEA. The CDR3 protein is CSVAGTGGVKHLTEAFF. The CDR3 DNA reads as TGCAGCGTTGCCGGGACAGGGGGCGTCAAGCACCTCACTGAAGCTTTCTTT. The variable domain in full, with the rest retrieved from reference TRBV29-1 and TRBJ1-1, is SAVISQKPSRDICQRGTSLTIQCQVDSQVTMMFWYRQQPGQSLTLIATANQGSEATYESGFVIDKFPISRPNLTFSTLTVSNMSPEDSSIYLCSVAGTGGVKHLTEAFFGQGTRLTVV.

This clone came up a few times. The chain carries TRBV4-1 and TRBJ1-4, with D possibly being TRBD1 (6 bases). CDR3 size: 14 residues. In germline, CDR1 is MGHRA, CDR2 YSYEKL. The germline V and J ends were trimmed by 3 bases and 4 bases, with 9 bases remaining between them. In DNA, the CDR3 is TGCGCCAGCAGCCAGACAGGCTTTAATGAAAAACTGTTTTTT. It yields the protein CASSQTGFNEKLFF.

This chain connects TRBV7-2 to TRBJ2-7; D is perhaps TRBD2 (7 bases). The CDR3 extends over 15 amino acids. Trimming took off 0 bases at V and 8 bases at J, with 17 bases between the two ends. CDR1 is SGHTA, CDR2 FQGNSA, per germline. DNA of the CDR3: TGTGCCAGCAGCTTAGCGCGGGGAGGGGGAGTCAAGCAGTACTTC. The encoded protein is CASSLARGGGVKQYF.

The chain is built from TRBV2 and TRBJ1-5, with 8 bases matching TRBD1. The CDR3 is made up of 19 amino acids. Trimming cost V 7 bases and J 0 bases; bases outside gene matches: 17. Germline assignment: CDR1 SNHLY and CDR2 FYNNEI. CDR3 loop: CASKLEPTGGTYSNQPQHF. DNA of the CDR3: TGTGCCAGCAAACTCGAACCTACAGGGGGAACATATAGCAATCAGCCCCAGCATTTT.

This clone was counted only a few times. The V gene is TRBV28, the J gene TRBJ2-7, with 7 bases that match TRBD2. Trimming took 6 bases from V and 1 from J; bases not matched to a gene: 6. The CDR3 contains 14 residues. The V gene's germline CDR1 is MDHEN and CDR2 SYDVKM. CDR3 region: CASRASGGSYEQYF. The CDR3 DNA follows: TGTGCCAGCAGGGCCTCCGGGGGGTCCTACGAGCAGTACTTC.

Only one count was recorded for this clone. The chain employs TRBV3-1 (or the pseudogene TRBV3-2) and TRBJ2-4; the D gene is possibly TRBD2 (6 bases). The germline CDR1 and CDR2 sequences are LGHDT and YNNKEL (reference sequence). V was pared by 1 base and J by 12 bases, with 16 bases between. This CDR3 contains 14 residues. The CDR3 nucleotides read TGTGCCAGCAGCCAAGGGAGTGCAGGACTACCTCAGTACTTC. It codes for CASSQGSAGLPQYF.

The chain is built from TRBV28 and TRBJ2-7, with a possible D match to TRBD2 (6 bases). Germline loops: CDR1 MDHEN, CDR2 SYDVKM. This CDR3 spans 13 amino acids. V dropped 3 bases and J dropped 2 bases, with 8 bases sitting between them. CDR3 residues: CASSLRGAYEQYV. CDR3 bases: TGTGCCAGCAGTTTGCGGGGCGCCTACGAGCAGTACGTC.

This sequence joins TRBV4-2 and TRBJ2-7; 7 positions agree with TRBD2. The CDR3 covers 16 residues. The ends lost 0 bases at V and 0 bases at J; junction bases unmatched: 5. CDR1 is LGHNA and CDR2 is YNFKEQ in the germline V gene. This chain's CDR3 is CASSQELAISSYEQYF. As DNA, the CDR3 is TGTGCCAGCAGCCAAGAACTAGCGATAAGCTCCTACGAGCAGTACTTC.

The chain carries TRBV10-3 and TRBJ1-1; 7 bases align to TRBD1. The CDR3 has 14 amino acids. The trim removed 10 bases at V and 1 base at J, leaving 9 bases unmatched. Germline values: CDR1 ENHRY, CDR2 SYGVKD. The CDR3 nucleotides are TGTGCCACTTGGGTGGGACAGAAGAACACTGAAGCTTTCTTT. Encoded protein: CATWVGQKNTEAFF.

Details on this clone: An end of the junction differs from the germline gene, which may be a read error. This rearrangement joins TRBV11-2 to TRBJ2-1; 9 bases agree with TRBD1. Germline V CDR1 and CDR2: SGHAT, FQNNGV. The length of the CDR3 is 13 residues. The CDR3 DNA follows: TGTGCCAGCAGCTTAGAGGTAACAGGGGGCTTGATCTTC. Amino acids: CASSLEVTGGLIF.

In its sample, this clone was seen a few times. V gene TRBV6-5 combines with J gene TRBJ2-5, with D perhaps TRBD2 (6 bases). CDR1 and CDR2 (germline): MNHEY, SVGAGI. V lost 7 bases, J lost 5 bases, and 14 bases lay in between. The CDR3 is 13 amino acids. The CDR3 region is CASTGSRGETQYF. The CDR3 DNA is TGTGCCAGCACGGGATCTCGGGGGGAGACCCAGTACTTC.

The V and J genes are TRBV3-1 (or the pseudogene TRBV3-2) and TRBJ1-1; a possible D gene is TRBD1 (6 bases). The CDR3 length is 14 residues. Germline V gene sequence: CDR1 LGHDT, CDR2 YNNKEL (reference sequence). The ends were cut back, 4 bases at V and 1 base at J, with 10 bases in the middle. The CDR3 region is CASSRPGQNTEAFF. DNA for the CDR3: TGTGCCAGCAGCCGTCCGGGACAGAACACTGAAGCTTTCTTT.